The present T cell receptor (beta chain) was sequenced within a study of T cells in Graves' hyperthyroidism and ophthalmopathy. Study-wide background: At the time of initial diagnosis and before any treatment, peripheral blood was collected. General study findings and limits: Blood also carried most thyroid clonotypes expanded above 0.001.

TCR beta CDR3 region amplification was performed from RNA transcripts. The TCR CDR3 first-round RT-PCR relied on the HTBI primer set. TCRdb called the multiplex PCR reads again in MiXCR, with one record for every CDR3 protein. The table shows about 600,000 distinct CDR3 sequences, with around 13% occurring only once. Germline V CDR1 and CDR2: DFQATT, SNEGSKA (reference sequence). J was trimmed by 4 bases and V by 4 bases; bases with no gene match: 14. The CDR3 has 17 residues. The sample holds many counts of this clonotype. What it recognizes is unknown. At least 3 on the Clinical Activity Score was recorded for ophthalmopathy patients, who also had NOSPECS grade at least 4 and duration under 3 months. Isolation of PBMCs was performed on around 9.4 ml fresh peripheral blood.

The sequenced sample was blood. The sequence was collected from a woman between 50 and 59 years old with Graves' ophthalmopathy. V and J are TRBV20-1 and TRBJ2-1; 9 bases map to TRBD2. The CDR3 spells CSAMGNWGREGYNEQFF. CDR3 bases: TGCAGTGCTATGGGGAATTGGGGGCGGGAGGGATACAATGAGCAGTTCTTC.